One and the same sample provided the 5 T cell receptor beta chains below, sequenced in a study of T cells in Graves' hyperthyroidism and ophthalmopathy. Using RNA transcripts as the source, TCR beta CDR3 regions were amplified. With the HTBI primer set, the TCR CDR3 went through a first round of RT-PCR. Via MiXCR, TCRdb re-called the multiplex PCR reads, giving one row per CDR3 protein. The repertoire holds over 450,000 distinct CDR3 sequences, with about 15% as singletons. The sequencing sample was made of blood. All receptors derive from a woman in her late teens or twenties with Graves' ophthalmopathy.

This sequence joins TRBV6-1 and TRBJ1-2; D remains unclear. V was pared by 1 base and J by 5 bases, with 11 bases between. The CDR3 runs to 14 residues. Germline CDR1 MNHNS, CDR2 SASEGT. The CDR3 loop is CASSEGSGPYGYTF. CDR3 sequence (DNA): TGTGCCAGCAGTGAAGGGAGCGGGCCTTATGGCTACACCTTC.

The chain carries TRBV12-5 and TRBJ1-5, with a tentative D call TRBD1 (6 bases). Per the germline V gene, CDR1 is LGHNT and CDR2 is FRNRAP. The CDR3 has 17 residues. V was pared by 2 bases and J by 0 bases, with 14 bases between. As DNA, the CDR3 is TGTGCTAGTGGTTTGTTTTTGGGACAATATAGCAATCAGCCCCAGCATTTT. Translating it yields CASGLFLGQYSNQPQHF. The full variable domain, its missing parts supplied by reference TRBV12-5 and TRBJ1-5, is DARVTQTPRHKVTEMGQEVTMRCQPILGHNTVFWYRQTMMQGLELLAYFRNRAPLDDSGMPKDRFSAEMPDATLATLKIQPSEPRDSAVYFCASGLFLGQYSNQPQHFGDGTRLSIL.

There are many counts of this clonotype. The chain combines TRBV13 with TRBJ1-4; 9 positions match TRBD1. CDR1 is PRHDT and CDR2 is FYEKMQ in the germline V gene (reference sequence). V shed 5 bases, J shed 5 bases, and the junction held 6 bases outside the gene matches. The CDR3 runs 15 residues. CDR3 sequence: CASSDGQGWNEKLFF. DNA for the CDR3: TGTGCCAGCAGCGACGGACAGGGGTGGAATGAAAAACTGTTTTTT. The whole variable domain, remainder taken from reference TRBV13 and TRBJ1-4, is AAGVIQSPRHLIKEKRETATLKCYPIPRHDTVYWYQQGPGQDPQFLISFYEKMQSDKGSIPDRFSAQQFSDYHSELNMSSLELGDSALYFCASSDGQGWNEKLFFGSGTQLSVL.

This clonotype was counted ten times or more. V gene TRBV7-3 combines with J gene TRBJ1-1, with D perhaps TRBD1 (6 bases). The germline CDR1 and CDR2 sequences are SGHTA and FQGTGA. This CDR3 is built from 13 residues. Trimming stripped 5 bases from V and 4 bases from J, with 11 bases between. This chain's CDR3 is CASSKQGGTEAFF. CDR3 DNA sequence: TGTGCCAGCAGCAAACAGGGAGGCACTGAAGCTTTCTTT.

This clonotype came up many times. The genes are TRBV7-9 and TRBJ2-3; D perhaps matches TRBD2 (5 bases). CDR1 and CDR2 (germline): SEHNR, FQNEAQ (reference sequence). The CDR3 runs 13 residues. V lost 4 bases and J 5 bases, leaving 10 bases between the germline ends. CDR3 in amino acids: CASSSKGGDTQYF. The CDR3 DNA reads TGTGCCAGCAGCTCGAAAGGAGGAGATACGCAGTATTTT.